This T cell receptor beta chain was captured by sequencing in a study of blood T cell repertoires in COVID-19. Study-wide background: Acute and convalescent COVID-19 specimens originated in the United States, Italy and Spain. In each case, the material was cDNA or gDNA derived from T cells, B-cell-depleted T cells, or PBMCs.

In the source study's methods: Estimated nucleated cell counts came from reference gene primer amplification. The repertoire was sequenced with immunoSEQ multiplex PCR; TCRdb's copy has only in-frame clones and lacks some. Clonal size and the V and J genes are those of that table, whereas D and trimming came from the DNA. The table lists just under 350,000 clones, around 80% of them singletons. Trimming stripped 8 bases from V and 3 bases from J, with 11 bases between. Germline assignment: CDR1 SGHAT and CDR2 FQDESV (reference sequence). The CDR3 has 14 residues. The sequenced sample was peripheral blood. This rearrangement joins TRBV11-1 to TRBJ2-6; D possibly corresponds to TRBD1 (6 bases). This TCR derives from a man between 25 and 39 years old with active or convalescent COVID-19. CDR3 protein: CASGARGGANVLTF. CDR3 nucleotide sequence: TGTGCCAGCGGAGCCAGGGGTGGGGCCAACGTCCTGACTTTC.